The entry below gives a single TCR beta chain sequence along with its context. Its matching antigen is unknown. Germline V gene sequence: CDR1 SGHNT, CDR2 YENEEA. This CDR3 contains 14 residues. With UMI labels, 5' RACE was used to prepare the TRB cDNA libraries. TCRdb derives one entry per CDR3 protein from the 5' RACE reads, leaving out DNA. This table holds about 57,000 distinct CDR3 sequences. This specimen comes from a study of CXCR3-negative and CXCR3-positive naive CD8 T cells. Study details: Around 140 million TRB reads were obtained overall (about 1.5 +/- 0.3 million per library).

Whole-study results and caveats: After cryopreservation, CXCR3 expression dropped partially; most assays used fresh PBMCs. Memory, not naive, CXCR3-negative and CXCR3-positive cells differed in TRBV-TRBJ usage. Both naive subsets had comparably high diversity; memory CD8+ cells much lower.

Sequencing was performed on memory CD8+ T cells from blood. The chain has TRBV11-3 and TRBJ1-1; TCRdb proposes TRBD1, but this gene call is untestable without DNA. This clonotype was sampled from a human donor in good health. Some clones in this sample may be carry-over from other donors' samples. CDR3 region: CASRHTGVDTEAFF.